Presented here are 26 T cell receptor beta chains from one specimen sequenced in a study of blood T cell repertoires in COVID-19. Here immunoSEQ multiplex PCR was the method, and the copy in TCRdb shows in-frame clones only, minus some. The table includes under 150,000 clones, approximately 87% detected once. The sample comprised PBMCs or T cells enriched from blood (not recorded which). The receptors originated from a man aged 45 to 65 in a cohort exposed to, infected with or recovered from COVID-19 (not recorded which).

This clone has a single count. The V call is TRBV11-1, the J call TRBJ2-3, with D possibly being TRBD1 (5 bases). Trimming removed 1 base at V and 3 bases at J, with 14 bases between. Germline-derived CDR1 and CDR2 are SGHAT and FQDESV (reference sequence). The CDR3 is made up of 16 amino acids. CDR3 sequence (DNA): TGTGCCAGCAGCTTAGTCGACAGTGGTAGGACAGATACGCAGTATTTT. It codes for CASSLVDSGRTDTQYF.

V gene TRBV29-1 combines with J gene TRBJ1-1; D ambiguous. The CDR3 extends over 11 amino acids. V was shortened by 6 bases and J by 0 bases, with 5 bases between the two germline ends. Germline-derived CDR1 and CDR2 are SQVTM and ANQGSEA. The CDR3 reads CSVQVNTEAFF. The CDR3 DNA reads TGCAGCGTCCAGGTGAACACTGAAGCTTTCTTT.

The chain links TRBV30 to TRBJ1-1; D remains ambiguous. The V end was cut by 2 bases, the J end by 7 bases, with 14 bases between. This CDR3 has 13 residues. The germline V gene has CDR1 GTSNPN and CDR2 SVGIG (reference sequence). CDR3 sequence: CAWSPDLYGEAFF. CDR3 nucleotides: TGTGCCTGGAGTCCCGATCTGTACGGTGAAGCTTTCTTT.

This chain connects TRBV24-1 to TRBJ2-3; 12 positions match TRBD2. Germline CDR1 KGHDR, CDR2 SFDVKD. The CDR3 spans 16 residues. Trimming took 4 bases from V and 6 from J; bases not matched to a gene: 7. The CDR3 protein is CATSDPLAGGLDTQYF. The CDR3 coding sequence is TGTGCCACCAGTGACCCACTAGCGGGGGGCCTGGATACGCAGTATTTT.

The V and J genes are TRBV5-4 and TRBJ1-3; D may be TRBD1 (6 bases). In germline, CDR1 is SGHNT, CDR2 YYREEE (reference sequence). This CDR3 spans 16 amino acids. The V end was cut by 4 bases, the J end by 0 bases, with 14 bases between. Here the CDR3 DNA reads TGTGCCAGCAGCCCCGGGGGGCCCATCTCTGGAAACACCATATATTTT. Protein product: CASSPGGPISGNTIYF.

The V and J genes are TRBV2 and TRBJ2-1; D unclear. The CDR3 runs 16 residues. Trimming shortened V by 0 bases and J by 0 bases, and 9 bases separated the two germline ends. In germline, CDR1 is SNHLY, CDR2 FYNNEI. The CDR3 DNA follows: TGTGCCAGCAGTGAAGCGAGTCCGAGCTCCTACAATGAGCAGTTCTTC. This sequence encodes CASSEASPSSYNEQFF.

This clone appeared a few times. The chain couples TRBV12-1 to TRBJ2-3; TRBD2, the table's D call, lacks a check against the DNA. TRBV12-1 is reported as a pseudogene. This CDR3 is 17 amino acids long. The CDR3 here is CASSSPSLAPATDTQYF. The DNA for the CDR3 is TGTGCCAGCAGCTCGCCCTCGCTAGCCCCAGCAACAGATACGCAGTATTTT.

This clone was detected only once. The V gene is TRBV3-1 (or the pseudogene TRBV3-2), the J gene TRBJ2-3; D is perhaps TRBD2 (5 bases). From germline, CDR1 is LGHDT and CDR2 YNNKEL (reference sequence). CDR3 length: 14 amino acids. Trimming removed 3 bases at V and 2 bases at J, with 9 bases between. CDR3 sequence reads: CASSHLTNTDTQYF. The CDR3 nucleotides are TGTGCCAGCAGCCACCTGACTAACACAGATACGCAGTATTTT.

V and J are TRBV5-1 and TRBJ1-6; D is unresolved. The germline CDR1 and CDR2 sequences are SGHRS and YFSETQ. The V gene lost 0 bases and the J gene lost 6 bases, with 10 bases spanning the gap. The CDR3 contains 15 residues. CDR3 protein: CASSLGGVGNSPLHF. In nucleotides, the CDR3 is TGCGCCAGCAGCTTGGGCGGGGTGGGTAATTCACCCCTCCACTTT.

This clone was counted a single time. This chain joins TRBV7-9 and TRBJ2-1; TRBD1 might be the D (5 bases). Germline loops: CDR1 SEHNR, CDR2 FQNEAQ (reference sequence). The V and J ends lost 5 bases and 10 bases respectively, with 12 bases between them. The CDR3 has 12 residues. As DNA, the CDR3 is TGTGCCAGCAGCGTCGACAGTGCCGAGCAGTTCTTC. Its translation: CASSVDSAEQFF.

As concerns this clone: The junction departs from the called germline gene at one end, perhaps through a read error. The chain employs TRBV3-1 (or the pseudogene TRBV3-2) and TRBJ1-6; tentatively, D is TRBD1 (5 bases). The germline CDR1 and CDR2 sequences are LGHDT and YNNKEL (reference sequence). The CDR3 totals 12 residues. The CDR3 DNA is TGTGCCAGCAGCCAAGATCTTACCAGGGTGTACTTT. Amino acids: CASSQDLTRVYF.

This rearrangement joins TRBV5-1 to TRBJ2-7, with 11 bases fitting TRBD2. The length of the CDR3 is 16 residues. V dropped 4 bases and J dropped 5; count of bases not matched to a gene: 11. Germline V CDR1 and CDR2: SGHRS, YFSETQ. CDR3 nucleotides: TGCGCCAGCAGCCTTAGACTAGCGGGGCCCCAAGACGAGCAGTACTTC. Encoded protein: CASSLRLAGPQDEQYF.

The V and J genes are TRBV27 and TRBJ2-7; 8 bases are a match to TRBD1. With V trimmed by 0 bases and J by 4 bases, 2 bases remained unmatched. CDR1 and CDR2 (germline): MNHEY, SMNVEV (reference sequence). CDR3 length: 14 residues. The CDR3: CASSLSQGVYEQYF. The CDR3 bases are TGTGCCAGCAGTTTATCACAGGGGGTATACGAGCAGTACTTC.

V gene TRBV12-3 or TRBV12-4 combines with J gene TRBJ2-7; 11 nucleotides agree with TRBD1. This CDR3 has 13 amino acids. The J segment lost 7 bases and the V segment lost 2 bases, leaving 1 base of the junction unmatched. The CDR3 bases are TGTGCCAGCAGTTTATGGGACAGGGGGGAGCAGTACTTC. Its protein product is CASSLWDRGEQYF.

The chain is built from TRBV20-1 and TRBJ2-6, with 9 bases lining up with TRBD1. CDR3 length: 16 amino acids. Trimming at V came to 3 bases and at J to 2 bases, leaving 5 bases not matched to a gene. Per the germline V gene, CDR1 is DFQATT and CDR2 is SNEGSKA (reference sequence). The CDR3 here is CSASRDRDAGANVLTF. The DNA of the CDR3 is TGCAGTGCTAGTCGGGACAGGGACGCTGGGGCCAACGTCCTGACTTTC.

The chain recombines TRBV5-1 with TRBJ1-1; possible D gene TRBD1, 5 bases. The ends were cut back, 5 bases at V and 3 bases at J, with 11 bases in the middle. This CDR3 contains 13 residues. The germline V gene encodes CDR1 SGHRS and CDR2 YFSETQ. The CDR3 loop is CASRNQGDTEAFF. The CDR3 nucleotides are TGCGCCAGCAGAAATCAGGGTGACACTGAAGCTTTCTTT.

This clone was found once. V usage is TRBV18 and J usage is TRBJ1-4; D is undetermined. V was pared by 3 bases and J by 8 bases, with 13 bases between. The CDR3 spans 14 residues. The germline CDR1 and CDR2 sequences are KGHSH and LQKENI. Here the CDR3 DNA reads TGTGCCAGCTCACCTACGGGAGGCCAGGAAAAACTGTTTTTT. This encodes CASSPTGGQEKLFF.

This clone was counted between two and nine times. The rearrangement uses TRBV18 and TRBJ1-2; tentatively, D is TRBD1 (5 bases). This CDR3 has 11 residues. Germline CDR1 is KGHSH and CDR2 is LQKENI. With 4 bases removed from V and 7 bases from J, the gap between germline ends came to 7 bases. The CDR3 nucleotides read TGTGCCAGCTCACTGCAGGGTGGCTACACCTTC. Translating gives CASSLQGGYTF.

The rearrangement uses TRBV28 and TRBJ2-4; D perhaps matches TRBD2 (6 bases). The CDR3 extends over 15 amino acids. CDR1 is MDHEN, CDR2 SYDVKM, per germline. V lost 5 bases and J lost 9, with 20 bases in between. CDR3 nucleotide sequence: TGTGCCAGCAGTAGGTCGGGGGAAGGATGGGGCATTCAGTACTTC. It is translated as CASSRSGEGWGIQYF.

The V call is TRBV27, the J call TRBJ2-4; 8 nucleotides agree with TRBD1. This CDR3 has 15 amino acids. V lost 4 bases and J lost 6; bases outside the gene matches: 8. CDR1 is MNHEY, CDR2 SMNVEV, per germline (reference sequence). For the CDR3, the DNA is TGTGCCAGCAGTTCGATGGGACAGGCCGTAAACATTCAGTACTTC. It is translated as CASSSMGQAVNIQYF.

This clone was counted between two and nine times. The CDR3 DNA reads as TGTGCCAGCCGAGGACAGACCTACGAGCAGTACTTC. This encodes CASRGQTYEQYF. V gene TRBV6-5 combines with J gene TRBJ2-7; D is perhaps TRBD1 (6 bases). V was shortened by 8 bases and J by 2 bases, with 10 bases between the two germline ends. CDR1 and CDR2 (germline): MNHEY, SVGAGI. The CDR3 covers 12 residues.

The rearrangement links TRBV2 to TRBJ2-7; no firm D call. Germline CDR1 SNHLY, CDR2 FYNNEI. This CDR3 has 15 amino acids. The V end was cut by 3 bases, the J end by 2 bases, with 14 bases between. DNA of the CDR3: TGTGCCAGCAGTGACCTTACAGACACCCCCTACGAGCAGTACTTC. Protein: CASSDLTDTPYEQYF.

The rearrangement uses TRBV5-1 and TRBJ2-3, with 7 bases that match TRBD1. Germline loops: CDR1 SGHRS, CDR2 YFSETQ. J gave up 7 bases and V 3 bases, and 8 bases lay outside the gene matches. The CDR3 is 14 amino acids. CDR3 nucleotide sequence: TGCGCCAGCAGCTCTCAGGGGGAGCAATATACGCAGTATTTT. Its translation: CASSSQGEQYTQYF.

The chain carries TRBV9 and TRBJ2-5; TRBD2 matches 9 bases. The CDR3 loop spans 16 amino acids. CDR1 is SGDLS and CDR2 is YYNGEE in the germline V gene. The junction had 12 bases not matched to a gene; V was cut back by 5 bases and J by 4 bases. CDR3 DNA sequence: TGTGCCAGCAGTGACGAAGCGGGGGGACGGGGAGAGACCCAGTACTTC. Encoded protein: CASSDEAGGRGETQYF.

This clone showed up just a few times. The chain uses TRBV27 and TRBJ2-1; 8 bases align to TRBD2. Losses at the gene ends were 4 bases for V and 12 bases for J; bases not matched to a gene: 11. CDR1 is MNHEY and CDR2 is SMNVEV in the germline V gene (reference sequence). The CDR3 totals 14 residues. CDR3 protein: CASSSPGTRVRQFF. Written as DNA, the CDR3 is TGTGCCAGCAGTTCGCCGGGGACTAGGGTCCGGCAGTTCTTC.

This chain joins TRBV4-3 and TRBJ1-4; D unclear. V lost 1 base to trimming and J lost 8 bases, with 8 bases between them. CDR1 LGHNA and CDR2 YSLEER come from the germline V gene. The CDR3 is made up of 13 amino acids. CDR3 sequence: CASSQGSGEKLFF. CDR3 coding DNA: TGCGCCAGCAGCCAAGGCAGCGGGGAAAAACTGTTTTTT.